These 25 T cell receptor beta chains were sequenced from one sample in a study of T cell clones after liver transplantation. Sequencing used immunoSEQ multiplex PCR; TCRdb keeps in-frame clones, though not all of them. Of 93,000 or so clones in the sample, about 80% were seen once. The starting material was CD4+ T cells from blood, obtained approximately 50 months after liver transplant. These receptors all come from a human patient who received a liver transplant. Some of the T cells might come from the graft donor.

The chain links TRBV18 to TRBJ1-4; D possibly corresponds to TRBD1 (5 bases). The V gene lost 5 bases and the J gene lost 2 bases, with 15 bases spanning the gap. The V gene's germline CDR1 is KGHSH and CDR2 LQKENI. The CDR3 is made up of 16 amino acids. The CDR3 nucleotides read TGTGCCAGCTCAACAGGAATCTCGAGGACTAATGAAAAACTGTTTTTT. This encodes CASSTGISRTNEKLFF.

This rearrangement joins TRBV7-2 to TRBJ2-7, with D uncertain. Germline V CDR1 and CDR2: SGHTA, FQGNSA. The V and J ends lost 1 base and 9 bases respectively, with 13 bases between them. The CDR3 extends over 13 amino acids. CDR3 bases: TGTGCCAGCAGCTTAGACCCTAGGGTCGGGCAGTACTTC. Translation gives CASSLDPRVGQYF.

V and J are TRBV6-5 and TRBJ2-7; D gene uncertain. The CDR3 length is 13 residues. CDR1 and CDR2 (germline): MNHEY, SVGAGI. The V and J ends lost 2 bases and 1 base respectively, with 6 bases between them. DNA of the CDR3: TGTGCCAGCAGTTACCCGGAGTCCTACGAGCAGTACTTC. This encodes CASSYPESYEQYF.

The rearrangement joins TRBV7-6 to TRBJ1-5; D may be TRBD1 (6 bases). The CDR3 totals 13 residues. CDR1 and CDR2 from the germline V gene are SGHVS and FNYEAQ. The V end was cut by 5 bases, the J end by 10 bases, with 15 bases between. Here the CDR3 reads CASSPQQGAPQHF. The DNA for the CDR3 is TGTGCCAGCAGCCCCCAACAGGGCGCCCCCCAGCATTTT.

The rearrangement joins TRBV5-4 to TRBJ1-4, with 7 bases that match TRBD1. This CDR3 has 14 amino acids. Germline CDR1 reads SGHNT; CDR2 reads YYREEE (reference sequence). V lost 2 bases, J lost 8 bases, and 6 bases stayed unmatched. This CDR3 is CASSFGGGEEKLFF. CDR3 bases: TGTGCCAGCAGCTTCGGAGGGGGCGAGGAAAAACTGTTTTTT. The full variable domain, completed using reference TRBV5-4 and TRBJ1-4, is ETGVTQSPTHLIKTRGQQVTLRCSSQSGHNTVSWYQQALGQGPQFIFQYYREEENGRGNFPPRFSGLQFPNYSSELNVNALELDDSALYLCASSFGGGEEKLFFGSGTQLSVL.

J is TRBJ1-4 and V is TRBV28, with D hard to call. Trimming took off 6 bases at V and 8 bases at J, with 19 bases between the two ends. The CDR3 is 15 residues long. Germline loops: CDR1 MDHEN, CDR2 SYDVKM. The CDR3 region has the DNA TGTGCCAGCAGGCCAGCTGACGGTAGGCGGGAAAAACTGTTTTTT. Translated, it gives CASRPADGRREKLFF.

This clone was seen a handful of times. The gene calls are TRBV7-3 and TRBJ2-2; 14 bases agree with TRBD2. V dropped 4 bases and J dropped 7; count of bases not matched to a gene: 8. Germline V gene lookup returns CDR1 SGHTA and CDR2 FQGTGA. This CDR3 has 17 residues. The chain's CDR3 is CASSSGLAGVSGGELFF. In DNA form, the CDR3 reads TGTGCCAGCAGCTCGGGACTAGCGGGAGTATCTGGCGGGGAGCTGTTTTTT. Based on the CDR3 plus reference TRBV7-3 and TRBJ2-2, the full variable domain is GAGVSQTPSNKVTEKGKYVELRCDPISGHTALYWYRQSLGQGPEFLIYFQGTGAADDSGLPNDRFFAVRPEGSVSTLKIQRTERGDSAVYLCASSSGLAGVSGGELFFGEGSRLTVL.

The rearrangement joins TRBV6-1 to TRBJ2-3, with unresolved D. The CDR3 contains 12 residues. Germline assignment: CDR1 MNHNS and CDR2 SASEGT. Trimming removed 6 bases from V and 8 bases from J, with 12 bases in between. The CDR3 bases are TGTGCCAGCAGCCCCTCAGACATTACGCAGTATTTT. This codes for CASSPSDITQYF.

Here the CDR3 reads CASISDRGTEAFF. CDR3 DNA sequence: TGTGCCAGCATATCCGACAGGGGGACTGAAGCTTTCTTT. The chain has TRBV2 and TRBJ1-1; 9 nucleotides match TRBD1. Germline CDR1 and CDR2: SNHLY and FYNNEI. Trimming at V came to 7 bases and at J to 5 bases, leaving 5 bases not matched to a gene. The CDR3 totals 13 residues.

The rearrangement joins TRBV29-1 to TRBJ1-1, with 10 bases that match TRBD1. The junction had 8 bases not matched to a gene; V was cut back by 1 base and J by 9 bases. The CDR3 is made up of 14 amino acids. Germline values: CDR1 SQVTM, CDR2 ANQGSEA. The CDR3 sequence: CSVEVTGTGAQAFF. The CDR3 bases are TGCAGCGTTGAAGTCACCGGGACAGGGGCGCAAGCTTTCTTT.

This sequence joins TRBV4-2 and TRBJ2-2, with TRBD1 identical over 9 bases. In germline, CDR1 is LGHNA, CDR2 YNFKEQ. This CDR3 is built from 14 residues. The trim removed 3 bases at V and 5 bases at J, leaving 1 base unmatched. The CDR3 protein is CASSHGQGTGELFF. CDR3 coding DNA: TGTGCCAGCAGCCATGGACAGGGGACCGGGGAGCTGTTTTTT.

The chain links TRBV28 to TRBJ2-5; no clear D gene. Looked up from germline, CDR1 is MDHEN and CDR2 is SYDVKM. The CDR3 has 13 residues. Trimming took off 3 bases at V and 5 bases at J, with 10 bases between the two ends. This CDR3 reads CASSFGIRETQYF. Written as DNA, the CDR3 is TGTGCCAGCAGTTTTGGCATACGGGAGACCCAGTACTTC.

This sequence joins TRBV4-1 and TRBJ2-2; D is uncertain. The V end was cut by 2 bases, the J end by 4 bases, with 14 bases between. Germline CDR1 MGHRA, CDR2 YSYEKL. This CDR3 contains 16 residues. CDR3 DNA sequence: TGCGCCAGCAGCCAACTTGGGCGCCTGACCACCGGGGAGCTGTTTTTT. Translation: CASSQLGRLTTGELFF.

V and J are TRBV15 and TRBJ1-5, with D perhaps TRBD1 (6 bases). CDR3 length: 15 amino acids. V was pared by 0 bases and J by 3 bases, with 9 bases between. CDR1 LNHNV and CDR2 YYDKDF come from the germline V gene (reference sequence). The CDR3, as DNA: TGTGCCACCAGCAGAGATCAGGGGAACAATCAGCCCCAGCATTTT. Its protein product is CATSRDQGNNQPQHF.

V usage is TRBV6-4 and J usage is TRBJ2-3; D may match TRBD1 or TRBD2 (5 bases each). V lost 5 bases and J lost 0, with 6 bases in between. This CDR3 comprises 13 residues. Germline V gene lookup returns CDR1 MRHNA and CDR2 SNTAGT. CDR3 sequence (DNA): TGTGCCAGCAGTAGGGACAGCACAGATACGCAGTATTTT. Translation: CASSRDSTDTQYF.

Here the CDR3 DNA reads TGTGCCAGCAGTGAAGCGTGGGGAGCTTTCTTT. Its protein is CASSEAWGAFF. The V gene is TRBV2, the J gene TRBJ1-1, with unresolved D. The CDR3 is 11 residues long. Trimming left V 0 bases short and J 10 bases short, with 6 bases between. The germline gives CDR1 SNHLY, CDR2 FYNNEI.

The V call is TRBV10-3, the J call TRBJ2-7; a possible D gene is TRBD2 (6 bases). This CDR3 comprises 15 residues. V was shortened by 4 bases and J by 2 bases, with 15 bases between the two germline ends. Germline loops: CDR1 ENHRY, CDR2 SYGVKD. The CDR3 sequence is CAISASGTGTYEQYF. The CDR3 DNA follows: TGTGCCATCAGTGCCTCCGGGACTGGAACCTACGAGCAGTACTTC.

In this sample, this clone turned up once. CDR3 residues: CASRDSPKAYEQYF. As DNA, the CDR3 is TGTGCCAGCAGGGACAGTCCTAAAGCCTACGAGCAGTACTTC. The rearrangement uses TRBV2 and TRBJ2-7; tentative D call: TRBD1 (6 bases). V was shortened by 6 bases and J by 2 bases, with 14 bases between the two germline ends. Germline CDR1 reads SNHLY; CDR2 reads FYNNEI. The CDR3 loop spans 14 amino acids.

The CDR3 loop reads CSAGQASYEQYF. The CDR3 DNA reads as TGCAGCGCTGGACAGGCCTCCTACGAGCAGTACTTC. This rearrangement joins TRBV29-1 to TRBJ2-7, with TRBD1 matching over 7 bases. V lost 7 bases and J lost 0; bases outside the gene matches: 3. CDR3 size: 12 residues. Germline CDR1 is SQVTM and CDR2 is ANQGSEA.

The chain has TRBV18 and TRBJ2-4; D gene uncertain. The CDR3 extends over 13 amino acids. The germline CDR1 and CDR2 sequences are KGHSH and LQKENI. V was trimmed by 3 bases and J by 6 bases, leaving 9 bases between them. This CDR3 reads CASSPEVINIQYF. The CDR3 DNA reads as TGTGCCAGCTCACCGGAAGTTATAAACATTCAGTACTTC.

The chain has TRBV2 and TRBJ1-2; D not resolved. From germline, CDR1 is SNHLY and CDR2 FYNNEI. V gave up 6 bases and J gave up 6 bases, with 11 bases separating them. The CDR3 has 12 amino acids. CDR3 DNA sequence: TGTGCCAGCAGGGTCTGGGGAGATGGCTACACCTTC. The encoded protein is CASRVWGDGYTF.

The gene calls are TRBV28 and TRBJ2-1, with D possibly called TRBD1 or TRBD2 (5 bases each). V gave up 3 bases and J gave up 11 bases, with 8 bases separating them. Germline lookup yields CDR1 MDHEN and CDR2 SYDVKM. The CDR3 covers 11 residues. The CDR3 region is CASSFRGQQFF. DNA of the CDR3: TGTGCCAGCAGTTTTCGGGGCCAGCAGTTCTTC.

This clone was seen a handful of times. The gene calls are TRBV4-2 and TRBJ2-7, with 9 bases matching TRBD2. The CDR3 has 15 amino acids. Germline CDR1 LGHNA, CDR2 YNFKEQ. The V gene end was trimmed by 3 bases and the J gene end by 4 bases; junction bases not matched to a gene: 7. CDR3 protein: CASSQSLAGYYEQYF. The DNA for the CDR3 is TGTGCCAGCAGCCAGTCACTAGCGGGCTATTACGAGCAGTACTTC.

The gene calls are TRBV6-1 and TRBJ1-5, with 7 bases identical to TRBD1. Unmatched junction bases numbered 7, after V lost 8 bases and J lost 3 bases. CDR3 length: 14 amino acids. Germline CDR1 is MNHNS and CDR2 is SASEGT. The CDR3: CASLRDRPNQPQHF. The CDR3 nucleotides read TGTGCCAGCCTCCGGGACAGACCCAATCAGCCCCAGCATTTT.

The chain employs TRBV28 and TRBJ1-1, with D perhaps TRBD1 (5 bases). V was pared by 10 bases and J by 7 bases, with 16 bases between. Per the germline V gene, CDR1 is MDHEN and CDR2 is SYDVKM. CDR3 length: 12 residues. CDR3 in amino acids: CATSGTRVEAFF. CDR3 in DNA: TGTGCCACCTCCGGGACCAGGGTTGAAGCTTTCTTT.